What follows describes a single T cell receptor beta chain. Its cognate antigen is unknown. These data are taken from a study of breast tumors, draining lymph nodes, adjacent tissues. Trimming cost V 4 bases and J 7 bases; bases outside gene matches: 10. The CDR3 is 15 amino acids. Germline V gives CDR1 MNHNY, CDR2 SVGAGI (reference sequence). The study's findings and limits: Luminal-like breast cancer showed significantly greater tumor-nontumor repertoire similarity than basal-like breast cancer did.

From the multiplex PCR reads, TCRdb called clonotypes with MiXCR, one entry per CDR3 protein. The data contain about 63,000 distinct CDR3 sequences, approximately 57% of them singletons. This receptor was identified in a female donor with breast cancer. Some clones in this sample may be carry-over from other donors' samples. The V call is TRBV6-6, the J call TRBJ2-1, with 7 bases identical to TRBD1. Sequencing was carried out using breast tumor tissue. CDR3 protein: CASSSSTGEVNEQFF. The CDR3 coding sequence is TGTGCCAGCAGTTCCTCAACAGGGGAAGTAAATGAGCAGTTCTTC.